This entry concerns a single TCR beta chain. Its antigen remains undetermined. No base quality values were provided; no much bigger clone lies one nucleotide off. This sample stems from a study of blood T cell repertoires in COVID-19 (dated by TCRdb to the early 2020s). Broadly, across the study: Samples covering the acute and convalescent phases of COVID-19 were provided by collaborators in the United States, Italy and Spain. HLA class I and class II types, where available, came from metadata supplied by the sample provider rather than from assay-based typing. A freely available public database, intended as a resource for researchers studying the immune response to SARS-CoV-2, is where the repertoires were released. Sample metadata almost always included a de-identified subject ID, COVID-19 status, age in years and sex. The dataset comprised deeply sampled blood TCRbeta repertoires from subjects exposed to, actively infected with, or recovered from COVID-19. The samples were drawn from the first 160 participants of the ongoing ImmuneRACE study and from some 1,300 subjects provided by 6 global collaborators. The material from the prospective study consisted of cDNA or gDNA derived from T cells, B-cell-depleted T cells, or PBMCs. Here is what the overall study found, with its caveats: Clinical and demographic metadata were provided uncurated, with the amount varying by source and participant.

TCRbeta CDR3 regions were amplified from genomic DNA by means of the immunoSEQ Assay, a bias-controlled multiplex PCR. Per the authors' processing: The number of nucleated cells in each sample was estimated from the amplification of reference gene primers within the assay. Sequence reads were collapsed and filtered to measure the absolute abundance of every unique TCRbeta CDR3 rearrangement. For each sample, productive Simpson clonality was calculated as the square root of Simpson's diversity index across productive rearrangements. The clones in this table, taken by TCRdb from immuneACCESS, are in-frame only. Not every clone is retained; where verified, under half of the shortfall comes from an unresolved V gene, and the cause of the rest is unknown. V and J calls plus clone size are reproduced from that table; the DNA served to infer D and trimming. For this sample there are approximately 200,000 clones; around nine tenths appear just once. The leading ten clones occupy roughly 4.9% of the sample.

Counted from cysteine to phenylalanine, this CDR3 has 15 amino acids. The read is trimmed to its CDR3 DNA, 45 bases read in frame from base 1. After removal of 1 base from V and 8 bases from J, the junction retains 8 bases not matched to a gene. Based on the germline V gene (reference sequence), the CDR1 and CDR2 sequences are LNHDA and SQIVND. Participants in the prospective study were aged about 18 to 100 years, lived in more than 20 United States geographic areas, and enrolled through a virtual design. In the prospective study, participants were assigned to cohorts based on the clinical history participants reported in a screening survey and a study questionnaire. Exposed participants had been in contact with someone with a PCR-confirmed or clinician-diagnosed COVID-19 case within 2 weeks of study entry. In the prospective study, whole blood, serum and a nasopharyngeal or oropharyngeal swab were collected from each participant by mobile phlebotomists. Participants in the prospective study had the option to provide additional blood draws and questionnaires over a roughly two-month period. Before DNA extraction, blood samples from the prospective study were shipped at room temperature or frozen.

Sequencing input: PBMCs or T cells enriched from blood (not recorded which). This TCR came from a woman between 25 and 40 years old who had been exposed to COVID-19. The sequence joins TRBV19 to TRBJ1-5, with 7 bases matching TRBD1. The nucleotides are TGTGCCAGTAGTATAGCTGGACAGGCCCCTGAGCCCCAGCATTTT. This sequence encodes CASSIAGQAPEPQHF.